A selection of T cell receptor beta chains follows, all from one sample in a study of PD-1 blockade in classical Hodgkin lymphoma. Libraries were prepared by immunoSEQ multiplex PCR; TCRdb keeps only in-frame clonotypes and omits some of them. The sample lists some 96,000 clones, 90% to 95% seen once, with roughly 2% in the top ten. Sample: peripheral blood mononuclear cells (PBMCs), taken before the fourth cycle of nivolumab. The source is a human donor with classical Hodgkin lymphoma. Each CDR3 is given with its conserved first and last residue. Each record gives: J gene, D gene, V gene, CDR3 protein. The D gene is left open where the match is weak.

TRBJ2-1 TRBD2 TRBV5-6 CASSFGGRASEQFF
TRBJ1-5 NA TRBV6-1 CASSEVAMRQPQHF
TRBJ1-3 TRBD1 TRBV9 CASSAAGGTGNTIYF
TRBJ1-1 NA TRBV6-4 CASSAQEAGNTEAFF
TRBJ2-7 NA TRBV25-1 CASKDGTSSYEQYF
TRBJ2-5 NA TRBV19 CASSISIEETQYF
TRBJ2-1 TRBD2 TRBV11-2 CASSSPPAGPYNEQFF
TRBJ1-4 NA TRBV18 CASSPDTNEKLFF
TRBJ2-3 NA TRBV4-1 CASSPTGLVGDTQYF
TRBJ2-5 TRBD1 TRBV15 CATSPLGQQQETQYF
TRBJ1-4 NA TRBV6-6 CASRTSGGRSNEKLFF
TRBJ1-2 TRBD1 TRBV2 CASSEVGQGGGYTF
TRBJ2-2 NA TRBV30 CAWSVVLAELFF
TRBJ2-1 TRBD2 TRBV9 CASSVAPSLREMRNEQFF
TRBJ2-7 TRBD1 TRBV2 CASSEVAGGYEQYF
TRBJ2-5 NA TRBV11-2 CASSLGQKETQYF
TRBJ2-1 TRBD2 TRBV7-3 CASSTGLAGWNEQFF
TRBJ2-1 TRBD2 TRBV28 CAINLGIAGGRFNEQFF
TRBJ2-2 TRBD2 TRBV10-1 CASSPTGGLAYGELFF
TRBJ2-5 TRBD2 TRBV18 CASSRSGSPETQYF
TRBJ2-1 TRBD2 TRBV4-1 CASSQDIRARTSGSLRYNEQFF
TRBJ2-7 NA TRBV19 CASSVADTSYEQYF
TRBJ2-5 NA TRBV15 CATSRDRVQETQYF
TRBJ1-1 NA TRBV4-1 CASSQEAADMNTEAFF